The 27 T cell receptor beta chains presented below share a single source sample, sequenced in a study of T cell responses to AZD1222 COVID-19 vaccine. Produced via immunoSEQ multiplex PCR; TCRdb's table is partial and in-frame only. The table includes approximately 120,000 clones, approximately 88% detected once. The material sequenced was peripheral blood, taken on day 0 of AZD1222 vaccination. These receptor sequences come from an adult in good health.

The V call is TRBV29-1, the J call TRBJ1-5, with 9 nucleotides matching TRBD1. V dropped 4 bases and J dropped 2; count of bases not matched to a gene: 3. Germline lookup yields CDR1 SQVTM and CDR2 ANQGSEA. CDR3 length: 14 residues. The CDR3 region is CSVADRGGNQPQHF. The CDR3 region has the DNA TGCAGCGTTGCGGACAGGGGAGGCAATCAGCCCCAGCATTTT. Using reference TRBV29-1 and TRBJ1-5 for the parts outside the CDR3, the full variable domain is SAVISQKPSRDICQRGTSLTIQCQVDSQVTMMFWYRQQPGQSLTLIATANQGSEATYESGFVIDKFPISRPNLTFSTLTVSNMSPEDSSIYLCSVADRGGNQPQHFGDGTRLSIL.

This clone was counted between two and nine times. This sequence joins TRBV3-1 (or the pseudogene TRBV3-2) and TRBJ2-7, with D unclear. This CDR3 is 13 amino acids long. The ends were cut back, 2 bases at V and 3 bases at J, with 8 bases in the middle. Germline loops: CDR1 LGHDT, CDR2 YNNKEL (reference sequence). The CDR3 sequence: CASSQLGVYEQYF. CDR3 sequence (DNA): TGTGCCAGCAGCCAACTAGGTGTCTACGAGCAGTACTTC.

The V gene is TRBV25-1, the J gene TRBJ2-7; possibly TRBD2 for D (5 bases). Germline CDR1 is MGHDK and CDR2 is SYGVNS. Between the trimmed V and J ends, which lost 6 bases and 4 bases, there was a span of 10 bases. The length of the CDR3 is 12 residues. The CDR3 DNA is TGTGCCAGCAGCGCCACGGGATACGAGCAGTACTTC. Translation gives CASSATGYEQYF.

Note on this clone: Other DNA sequences within the sample encode an identical CDR3. The chain employs TRBV6-5 and TRBJ1-2; D ambiguous. Trimming removed 2 bases from V and 0 bases from J, with 4 bases in between. CDR1 is MNHEY and CDR2 is SVGAGI in the germline V gene. CDR3 size: 13 residues. CDR3 DNA sequence: TGTGCCAGCAGTTACGGAGCTAACTATGGCTACACCTTC. It is translated as CASSYGANYGYTF.

J is TRBJ2-2 and V is TRBV24-1; TRBD1 agrees at 9 bases. V lost 1 base to trimming and J lost 4 bases; unmatched junction nucleotides: 21. Germline lookup yields CDR1 KGHDR and CDR2 SFDVKD. The CDR3 totals 22 residues. The CDR3 region has the DNA TGTGCCACCAGTGATTTTGTGGCTAAATTTGGAGGGGGACAGGGATCCACCGGGGAGCTGTTTTTT. This translates into CATSDFVAKFGGGQGSTGELFF.

This CDR3 reads CASSPWGGIAYNSPLHF. The CDR3 DNA sequence: TGTGCCAGCAGCCCCTGGGGGGGAATAGCCTATAATTCACCCCTCCACTTT. The V gene is TRBV5-5, the J gene TRBJ1-6; D might be TRBD1 (5 bases). Germline V gives CDR1 SGHKS, CDR2 YYEKEE (reference sequence). This CDR3 is 17 amino acids long. Deletions cut 4 bases from V and 2 bases from J, with 16 bases between.

The chain couples TRBV6-5 to TRBJ2-2; D is ambiguous. Per germline, CDR1 MNHEY and CDR2 SVGAGI. Trimming shortened V by 7 bases and J by 3 bases, and 6 bases separated the two germline ends. CDR3 length equals 12 residues. The CDR3 sequence: CASIGDTGELFF. The CDR3 DNA reads TGTGCCAGCATCGGAGACACCGGGGAGCTGTTTTTT.

This clone was seen a handful of times. This chain links TRBV6-4 with TRBJ2-7; TRBD2 agrees at 8 bases. Germline CDR1 is MRHNA and CDR2 is SNTAGT. The CDR3 has 14 amino acids. Trimming cost V 4 bases and J 2 bases; bases outside gene matches: 4. The CDR3, as DNA: TGTGCCAGCAGTGTCCGGGAGGGCCCCTACGAGCAGTACTTC. It is translated as CASSVREGPYEQYF.

The chain couples TRBV6-5 to TRBJ2-7; TRBD1 matches 8 bases. Trimming took 2 bases from V and 3 from J; bases not matched to a gene: 3. Germline assignment: CDR1 MNHEY and CDR2 SVGAGI. The CDR3 runs 14 residues. CDR3 region: CASSYDRGNYEQYF. CDR3 DNA: TGTGCCAGCAGTTACGACAGGGGAAACTACGAGCAGTACTTC.

The rearrangement links TRBV5-1 to TRBJ1-2; 10 nucleotides match TRBD1. After removal of 7 bases from V and 4 bases from J, the junction contained 10 bases not matched to a gene. The CDR3 runs 15 residues. The V gene's germline CDR1 is SGHRS and CDR2 YFSETQ. CDR3 protein: CASQWRDRGFYGYTF. CDR3 DNA: TGCGCCAGCCAGTGGCGGGACAGGGGATTCTATGGCTACACCTTC.

This chain links TRBV12-2 with TRBJ1-4; the D call in the table, TRBD1, was not verified against the DNA. TRBV12-2 is tagged as a pseudogene. This CDR3 spans 14 amino acids. In DNA form, the CDR3 reads TGTGCAAGTCGCCAGAGGACAGCAGGTGAAAAACTGTTTTTT. It is translated as CASRQRTAGEKLFF.

This clone was counted once. This chain uses TRBV6-4 with TRBJ1-5; D ambiguous. The germline V and J ends were trimmed by 4 bases and 0 bases, with 19 bases remaining between them. Per germline, CDR1 MRHNA and CDR2 SNTAGT. The CDR3 loop spans 18 amino acids. The CDR3 is CASSGTRELALSNQPQHF. The CDR3 nucleotides are TGTGCCAGCAGTGGAACCCGCGAATTGGCCCTTAGCAATCAGCCCCAGCATTTT.

The genes are TRBV5-6 and TRBJ1-5; the D gene is possibly TRBD1 (6 bases). Germline lookup yields CDR1 SGHDT and CDR2 YYEEEE. Trimming stripped 4 bases from V and 5 bases from J, with 19 bases between. This CDR3 has 16 residues. CDR3 loop: CASSLLEDSIYQPQHF. For the CDR3, the DNA is TGTGCCAGCAGCCTCCTAGAGGACAGCATTTATCAGCCCCAGCATTTT.

The genes are TRBV24-1 and TRBJ1-2; 7 positions agree with TRBD1. The junction had 6 bases not matched to a gene; V was cut back by 5 bases and J by 4 bases. Germline V lookup: CDR1 KGHDR, CDR2 SFDVKD. The CDR3 extends over 14 amino acids. CDR3 coding DNA: TGTGCCACCAGTGGTCCGGGACAGACCTATGGCTACACCTTC. Translating gives CATSGPGQTYGYTF.

This clone was seen only once. The V gene is TRBV27, the J gene TRBJ1-6; D is possibly TRBD1 (5 bases). V was pared by 4 bases and J by 6 bases, with 10 bases between. The CDR3 runs to 14 residues. CDR1 is MNHEY, CDR2 SMNVEV, per germline (reference sequence). CDR3 region: CASSWGGSNSPLHF. The CDR3 coding sequence is TGTGCCAGCAGTTGGGGGGGTAGTAATTCACCCCTCCACTTT.

The chain has TRBV10-3 and TRBJ1-2, with D hard to call. V dropped 2 bases and J dropped 1 base, with 8 bases sitting between them. CDR1 and CDR2 (germline): ENHRY, SYGVKD. This CDR3 has 14 amino acids. CDR3 nucleotides: TGTGCCATCAGTGAGGGGCAGAATAACTATGGCTACACCTTC. It yields the protein CAISEGQNNYGYTF.

The rearrangement links TRBV7-2 to TRBJ1-6; 9 bases are a match to TRBD1. The CDR3 runs 15 residues. Unmatched junction bases numbered 9, after V lost 5 bases and J lost 10 bases. Germline V gene data show CDR1 as SGHTA and CDR2 as FQGNSA. CDR3 protein: CASSQGQGPGSPLHF. The DNA for the CDR3 is TGTGCCAGCAGCCAAGGACAGGGGCCGGGCTCACCCCTCCACTTT.

V usage is TRBV5-1 and J usage is TRBJ2-1; D is perhaps TRBD2 (5 bases). Germline-derived CDR1 and CDR2 are SGHRS and YFSETQ. Trimming stripped 6 bases from V and 3 bases from J, with 7 bases between. CDR3 size: 12 residues. CDR3 sequence (DNA): TGCGCCAGCATCGGGAACTACAATGAGCAGTTCTTC. It codes for CASIGNYNEQFF.

The V gene is TRBV2, the J gene TRBJ1-3; D remains unclear. The length of the CDR3 is 14 residues. Trimming removed 7 bases from V and 3 bases from J, with 13 bases in between. Germline V lookup: CDR1 SNHLY, CDR2 FYNNEI. The chain's CDR3 is CASNLVGYGNTIYF. CDR3 bases: TGTGCCAGCAATTTGGTGGGATATGGAAACACCATATATTTT.

The chain carries TRBV6-5 and TRBJ1-2; TRBD1 aligns across 7 bases. The CDR3 spans 15 residues. V lost 0 bases and J lost 6; bases outside the gene matches: 7. Per the germline V gene, CDR1 is MNHEY and CDR2 is SVGAGI. CDR3 sequence: CASSYSSGQADGYTF. The CDR3 DNA follows: TGTGCCAGCAGTTACTCGTCCGGACAGGCTGATGGCTACACCTTC.

V is TRBV7-2 and J is TRBJ2-7, with TRBD1 matching 8 bases. V dropped 5 bases and J dropped 6; count of bases not matched to a gene: 9. The CDR3 loop spans 14 amino acids. The V gene's germline CDR1 is SGHTA and CDR2 FQGNSA. The CDR3 coding sequence is TGTGCCAGCAGCATTGGACAGGGTGCGGTCGAGCAGTACTTC. Its translation: CASSIGQGAVEQYF.

This chain joins TRBV7-8 and TRBJ1-5; no reliable D call. Trimming removed 2 bases from V and 3 bases from J, with 11 bases in between. Germline V CDR1 and CDR2: SGHVS, FQNEAQ. The CDR3 runs 15 residues. The CDR3 loop reads CASSLTGQINQPQHF. The DNA of the CDR3 is TGTGCCAGCAGCTTAACCGGGCAGATCAATCAGCCCCAGCATTTT.

The chain uses TRBV29-1 and TRBJ2-7; D not resolved. The V end lost 0 bases, the J end lost 6 bases, and 18 bases lay between the germline ends. This CDR3 has 15 amino acids. The germline CDR1 and CDR2 sequences are SQVTM and ANQGSEA. The CDR3 spells CSVEDREGRLSEQYF. The CDR3, as DNA: TGCAGCGTTGAAGATCGCGAAGGCCGGCTCAGCGAGCAGTACTTC.

The rearrangement uses TRBV5-1 and TRBJ2-3; 11 bases are a match to TRBD2. The germline V gene encodes CDR1 SGHRS and CDR2 YFSETQ. After removal of 0 bases from V and 2 bases from J, the junction contained 14 bases not matched to a gene. The CDR3 consists of 20 residues. Here the CDR3 DNA reads TGCGCCAGCAGCTTGGTTGGGCTAGCGGGAGGCACAGAATACACAGATACGCAGTATTTT. Protein: CASSLVGLAGGTEYTDTQYF.

The rearrangement uses TRBV24-1 and TRBJ1-2; 8 positions match TRBD1. Germline V gene lookup returns CDR1 KGHDR and CDR2 SFDVKD. This CDR3 contains 13 residues. Losses at the gene ends were 9 bases for V and 6 bases for J; bases not matched to a gene: 8. CDR3: CATGSRTGHGYTF. The CDR3, as DNA: TGTGCCACCGGAAGCAGGACAGGGCATGGCTACACCTTC.

V and J are TRBV28 and TRBJ2-7, with 7 bases fitting TRBD1. Germline assignment: CDR1 MDHEN and CDR2 SYDVKM. This CDR3 is 14 amino acids long. J was trimmed by 1 base and V by 6 bases; bases with no gene match: 6. The DNA of the CDR3 is TGTGCCAGCAGCTCGGGACAGATTTCCTACGAGCAGTACTTC. Translating gives CASSSGQISYEQYF.

The chain joins TRBV18 to TRBJ1-1; 7 bases line up with TRBD1. This CDR3 contains 15 residues. In germline, CDR1 is KGHSH, CDR2 LQKENI. V lost 2 bases and J lost 2; bases outside the gene matches: 5. CDR3 in DNA: TGTGCCAGCTCACCAGGAAAGGGGGCTAACACTGAAGCTTTCTTT. It is translated as CASSPGKGANTEAFF.